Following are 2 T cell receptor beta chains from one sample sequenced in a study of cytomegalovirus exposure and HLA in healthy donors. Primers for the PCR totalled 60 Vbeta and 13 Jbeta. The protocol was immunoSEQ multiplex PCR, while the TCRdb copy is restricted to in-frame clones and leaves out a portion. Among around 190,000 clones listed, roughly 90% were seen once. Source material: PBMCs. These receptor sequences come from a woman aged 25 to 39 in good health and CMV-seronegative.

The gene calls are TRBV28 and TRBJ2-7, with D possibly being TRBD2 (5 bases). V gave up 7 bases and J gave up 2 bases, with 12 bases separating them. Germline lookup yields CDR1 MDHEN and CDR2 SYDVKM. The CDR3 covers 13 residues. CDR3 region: CASTSGSTYEQYF. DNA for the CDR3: TGTGCCAGCACCTCGGGATCCACCTACGAGCAGTACTTC.

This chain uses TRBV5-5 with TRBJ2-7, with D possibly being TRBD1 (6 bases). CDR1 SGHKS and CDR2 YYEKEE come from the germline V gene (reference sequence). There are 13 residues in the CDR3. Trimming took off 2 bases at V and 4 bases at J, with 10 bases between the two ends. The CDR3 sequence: CASSFGRGYEQYF. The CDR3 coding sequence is TGTGCCAGCAGCTTCGGCAGGGGTTACGAGCAGTACTTC. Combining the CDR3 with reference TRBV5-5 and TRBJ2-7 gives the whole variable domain DAGVTQSPTHLIKTRGQQVTLRCSPISGHKSVSWYQQVLGQGPQFIFQYYEKEERGRGNFPDRFSARQFPNYSSELNVNALLLGDSALYLCASSFGRGYEQYFGPGTRLTVT.